This T cell receptor (beta chain) came from a study of T-cell reconstitution after alpha-beta-depleted transplantation in children. This CDR3 is 16 amino acids long. The V gene's germline CDR1 is SEHNR and CDR2 FQNEAQ (reference sequence). Between the trimmed V and J ends, which lost 2 bases and 8 bases, there was a span of 21 bases. During its preparation, the TCRbeta library received unique molecular identifiers. TCRdb processed the PCR reads anew with MiXCR; each CDR3 protein has one entry. The repertoire holds 780,000 or so distinct CDR3 sequences, with around 17% as singletons. The rearrangement joins TRBV7-9 to TRBJ1-2; D is unresolved. Sample: PBMCs, mostly from graft donor cells, taken 360 days after TCRalphabeta/CD19-depleted stem cell transplant. The sequence was obtained from a male patient between 10 and 17 years old who had a stem cell transplant for acute lymphoblastic leukemia, so the T cells may come from the graft donor. The DNA of the CDR3 is TGTGCCAGCAGCTTAAGGTCGAGGGAGATCCGTTTCGGCTACACCTTC. It yields the protein CASSLRSREIRFGYTF.